What follows are 32 T cell receptor beta chains derived from one specimen sequenced in a study of T cell responses to AZD1222 COVID-19 vaccine. TCRdb's table, derived via immunoSEQ multiplex PCR, lists solely in-frame clones and lacks some. The table has 100,000 to 150,000 clones, approximately 90% seen once. The sequencing used peripheral blood, collected on day 0 of AZD1222 vaccination. Every receptor here comes from an adult in good health.

The CDR3 nucleotides are TGCAGTGCTGGTGGACTAGCGGGCAATGAGCAGTTCTTC. It translates to CSAGGLAGNEQFF. This chain links TRBV20-1 with TRBJ2-1; TRBD2 agrees at 11 bases. Germline values: CDR1 DFQATT, CDR2 SNEGSKA (reference sequence). There are 13 residues in the CDR3. Germline trimming cut 5 bases from V and 6 bases from J; bases unmatched to any gene: 3.

The V call is TRBV28, the J call TRBJ1-5; D unclear. The CDR3 has 15 amino acids. Deletions cut 5 bases from V and 2 bases from J, with 13 bases between. Germline V gives CDR1 MDHEN, CDR2 SYDVKM. CDR3 amino acids: CASSDRERGNQPQHF. In DNA, the CDR3 is TGTGCCAGCAGTGACCGGGAGAGAGGCAATCAGCCCCAGCATTTT.

V gene TRBV24-1 combines with J gene TRBJ1-2, with 10 nucleotides matching TRBD1. Germline-derived CDR1 and CDR2 are KGHDR and SFDVKD. Germline trimming cut 7 bases from V and 5 bases from J; bases unmatched to any gene: 6. The CDR3 consists of 14 residues. The CDR3 sequence: CATSTDRGHYGYTF. In DNA, the CDR3 is TGTGCCACCAGCACAGACAGGGGGCATTATGGCTACACCTTC.

DNA of the CDR3: TGCGCCAGCAGCCAAGTCCATCCTAGCGTCCAAGAGACCCAGTACTTC. Amino acids: CASSQVHPSVQETQYF. The rearrangement joins TRBV4-1 to TRBJ2-5, with D perhaps matching TRBD2 (6 bases). This CDR3 is built from 16 residues. Germline V lookup: CDR1 MGHRA, CDR2 YSYEKL. V was cut by 1 base and J by 1 base, with 13 bases left in between.

CDR3 in DNA: TGCGCCAGCAGCCTGGGACTAGCGGGAACCCAGGCAGATACGCAGTATTTT. It specifies CASSLGLAGTQADTQYF. The V gene is TRBV5-1, the J gene TRBJ2-3; TRBD2 matches 13 bases. CDR1 is SGHRS and CDR2 is YFSETQ in the germline V gene. CDR3 size: 17 residues. The trim removed 4 bases at V and 4 bases at J, leaving 9 bases unmatched.

Turning to this clone: The same CDR3 also results from other DNA sequences found in this sample. The chain is built from TRBV6-1 and TRBJ2-5; 12 bases are shared with TRBD2. This CDR3 has 15 amino acids. Germline V lookup: CDR1 MNHNS, CDR2 SASEGT. With V trimmed by 2 bases and J by 5 bases, 3 bases remained unmatched. Written as DNA, the CDR3 is TGTGCCAGCAGTGAACTAGCGGGAGGGCCGGAGACCCAGTACTTC. Its protein is CASSELAGGPETQYF.

The chain has TRBV11-2 and TRBJ1-4; D unclear. In germline, CDR1 is SGHAT, CDR2 FQNNGV. The V and J ends lost 2 bases and 3 bases respectively, with 7 bases between them. The CDR3 is 14 amino acids. CDR3 in amino acids: CASSLLRSNEKLFF. The CDR3 region has the DNA TGTGCCAGCAGCTTACTCAGGTCTAATGAAAAACTGTTTTTT.

About this clone itself: One junction end does not reproduce the germline sequence, and a read error may be involved. The chain has TRBV7-7 and TRBJ2-7; 13 nucleotides agree with TRBD2. CDR3 size: 15 residues. Germline CDR1 is SSHAT and CDR2 is FNYEAQ (reference sequence). CDR3 nucleotide sequence: TGTGCTAGCAGCCAAGGACTAGCGGGAGTTTACGAGCAGTACTTC. It is translated as CASSQGLAGVYEQYF.

In DNA, the CDR3 is TGTGCCTGGAGTGTACTGAGAAGTGAAGCTTTCTTT. Translation gives CAWSVLRSEAFF. The chain employs TRBV30 and TRBJ1-1; D remains ambiguous. This CDR3 is 12 amino acids long. The germline gives CDR1 GTSNPN, CDR2 SVGIG (reference sequence). V was cut by 0 bases and J by 7 bases, with 9 bases left in between.

CDR3 region: CSASSGRGRWGSLHF. The CDR3 DNA is TGCAGTGCTAGTTCGGGCAGGGGACGATGGGGGTCCCTCCACTTT. The rearrangement joins TRBV20-1 to TRBJ1-6; weak D call: TRBD1 (6 bases). This CDR3 comprises 15 residues. V lost 3 bases and J 14 bases, leaving 23 bases between the germline ends. Germline V CDR1 and CDR2: DFQATT, SNEGSKA (reference sequence).

V and J are TRBV7-3 and TRBJ2-2; D uncertain. The germline CDR1 and CDR2 sequences are SGHTA and FQGTGA. This CDR3 spans 16 amino acids. Trimming stripped 1 base from V and 0 bases from J, with 9 bases between. The CDR3 DNA reads TGTGCCAGCAGCTTAATGGGTGGGACGAACACCGGGGAGCTGTTTTTT. Protein: CASSLMGGTNTGELFF.

J is TRBJ1-2 and V is TRBV6-5, with D unclear. CDR3 length: 13 amino acids. Germline loops: CDR1 MNHEY, CDR2 SVGAGI. Between the trimmed V and J ends, which lost 4 bases and 13 bases, there was a span of 19 bases. The CDR3 DNA sequence: TGTGCCAGCAGTTTCCGTCGCGCGGATGGGTTCACCTTC. Its translation is CASSFRRADGFTF.

The chain is built from TRBV10-3 and TRBJ2-3; 10 nucleotides line up with TRBD1. The CDR3 covers 13 residues. Germline V CDR1 and CDR2: ENHRY, SYGVKD. The V and J ends lost 11 bases and 4 bases, in that order; junction bases with no gene match: 6. The CDR3 protein is CAVRGQGSDTQYF. In DNA, the CDR3 is TGTGCCGTCCGGGGACAGGGGTCAGATACGCAGTATTTT.

The CDR3, as DNA: TGTGCCAGTAGCCTCCGGGACAGGGTTCTTGAAAAACTGTTTTTT. Encoded protein: CASSLRDRVLEKLFF. This chain joins TRBV19 and TRBJ1-4; 9 bases agree with TRBD1. The CDR3 runs 15 residues. J gave up 7 bases and V 6 bases, and 9 bases lay outside the gene matches. Germline V gene data show CDR1 as LNHDA and CDR2 as SQIVND (reference sequence).

The CDR3 loop is CASSSGTENEKLFF. The DNA of the CDR3 is TGTGCCAGTAGTTCGGGGACAGAGAATGAAAAACTGTTTTTT. V and J are TRBV19 and TRBJ1-4; 7 bases are a match to TRBD1. CDR1 and CDR2 (germline): LNHDA, SQIVND (reference sequence). V dropped 5 bases and J dropped 5; count of bases not matched to a gene: 5. CDR3 size: 14 residues.

In its sample, this clone was seen a few times. The chain uses TRBV7-3 and TRBJ2-1, with D possibly matching TRBD2 (5 bases). Germline CDR1 is SGHTA and CDR2 is FQGTGA. The CDR3 covers 13 residues. Deletions cut 6 bases from V and 5 bases from J, with 11 bases between. The CDR3 DNA reads TGTGCCAGCAGTTCTCAACTAGACAATGAGCAGTTCTTC. As protein: CASSSQLDNEQFF. The entire variable domain, with the rest obtained from reference TRBV7-3 and TRBJ2-1, is as follows: GAGVSQTPSNKVTEKGKYVELRCDPISGHTALYWYRQSLGQGPEFLIYFQGTGAADDSGLPNDRFFAVRPEGSVSTLKIQRTERGDSAVYLCASSSQLDNEQFFGPGTRLTVL.

The J gene is TRBJ1-2, the V gene TRBV30, with 8 bases lining up with TRBD1. V shed 4 bases and J 4 bases; nucleotides not matched to a gene: 8. CDR3 length: 14 residues. Germline V CDR1 and CDR2: GTSNPN, SVGIG (reference sequence). The CDR3 sequence: CAWTKSDRGYGYTF. DNA of the CDR3: TGTGCCTGGACCAAAAGTGACAGGGGCTATGGCTACACCTTC.

V is TRBV7-2 and J is TRBJ2-5; 10 bases are a match to TRBD2. This CDR3 has 15 amino acids. CDR1 SGHTA and CDR2 FQGNSA come from the germline V gene. V gave up 5 bases and J gave up 2 bases; unmatched junction bases: 5. CDR3 protein: CASSPSGSPQETQYF. Here the CDR3 DNA reads TGTGCCAGCAGCCCTAGCGGGAGCCCTCAAGAGACCCAGTACTTC.

This clone was observed a single time. V usage is TRBV6-2 or TRBV6-3 and J usage is TRBJ2-5, with D maybe TRBD1 (5 bases). Germline CDR1 is MNHEY and CDR2 is SVGEGT. Between the trimmed V and J ends, which lost 2 bases and 0 bases, there was a span of 25 bases. The CDR3 sequence is 20 residues long. Written as DNA, the CDR3 is TGTGCCAGCAGTTACACGCATACTCTCAATACAGGAGAGTACCAAGAGACCCAGTACTTC. This codes for CASSYTHTLNTGEYQETQYF.

The V and J genes are TRBV21-1 and TRBJ1-1; the D call of TRBD1 is as the table states it, not checked on the DNA. TRBV21-1 is designated a pseudogene. This CDR3 region has 16 residues. CDR3 DNA sequence: TGTGCCAGCAGCAGAAAACAGGGAGAGGTGGACACTGAAGCTTTCTTT. Amino acids: CASSRKQGEVDTEAFF.

This clone has only a few counts. The J gene is TRBJ2-3, the V gene TRBV10-3; 8 bases line up with TRBD2. Germline-derived CDR1 and CDR2 are ENHRY and SYGVKD. The CDR3 loop spans 16 amino acids. J gave up 0 bases and V 2 bases, and 4 bases lay outside the gene matches. CDR3 nucleotide sequence: TGTGCCATCAGTGAGCTCCAGCGGGAGAGCACAGATACGCAGTATTTT. Its translation: CAISELQRESTDTQYF.

J is TRBJ2-2 and V is TRBV28; 8 bases align to TRBD1. Per the germline V gene, CDR1 is MDHEN and CDR2 is SYDVKM. V shed 4 bases and J 6 bases; nucleotides not matched to a gene: 7. This CDR3 has 15 amino acids. CDR3 protein: CASSYPGQGSGELFF. In DNA form, the CDR3 reads TGTGCCAGCAGTTATCCCGGACAGGGATCCGGGGAGCTGTTTTTT.

The chain employs TRBV29-1 and TRBJ2-3; either TRBD1 or TRBD2 may fit D (5 bases each). The CDR3 runs 14 residues. Germline V gene lookup returns CDR1 SQVTM and CDR2 ANQGSEA. V lost 4 bases and J 5 bases, leaving 16 bases between the germline ends. The CDR3 spells CSVAEVGQGDTQYF. As DNA, the CDR3 is TGCAGCGTTGCGGAGGTGGGGCAGGGAGATACGCAGTATTTT.

The chain employs TRBV27 and TRBJ1-4; a possible D gene is TRBD1 (6 bases). This CDR3 has 17 amino acids. The V end was cut by 4 bases, the J end by 2 bases, with 17 bases between. CDR1 and CDR2 from the germline V gene are MNHEY and SMNVEV (reference sequence). The CDR3: CASSSTGPSATNEKLFF. The DNA for the CDR3 is TGTGCCAGCAGTTCGACAGGTCCCAGCGCGACTAATGAAAAACTGTTTTTT.

On this clone: The same CDR3 arises from other DNA sequences in this sample as well. The chain is built from TRBV29-1 and TRBJ1-1; unclear D gene. The CDR3 loop spans 13 amino acids. Germline loops: CDR1 SQVTM, CDR2 ANQGSEA. Trimming removed 7 bases from V and 1 base from J, with 13 bases in between. CDR3 loop: CSAAEGTNTEAFF. CDR3 nucleotides: TGCAGCGCAGCGGAGGGAACGAACACTGAAGCTTTCTTT.

The J gene is TRBJ2-7, the V gene TRBV4-2; the match to TRBD2 covers 7 bases. Germline V CDR1 and CDR2: LGHNA, YNFKEQ. Trimming at V came to 0 bases and at J to 0 bases, leaving 11 bases not matched to a gene. CDR3 length: 18 residues. CDR3 sequence reads: CASSQDSSRSGVSYEQYF. The CDR3 region has the DNA TGTGCCAGCAGCCAAGATTCTAGTCGGAGCGGGGTCTCCTACGAGCAGTACTTC.

V is TRBV21-1 and J is TRBJ1-5; TRBD1, the table's D call, was not compared with the DNA. TRBV21-1 is assigned pseudogene status. The CDR3 extends over 16 amino acids. The CDR3 protein is CASSRYRGSFGQPQHF. The CDR3 DNA reads TGTGCCAGCAGCAGATACAGGGGATCGTTTGGTCAGCCCCAGCATTTT.

The rearrangement joins TRBV7-3 to TRBJ2-1; 12 positions match TRBD2. Unmatched junction bases numbered 15, after V lost 6 bases and J lost 12 bases. Germline-derived CDR1 and CDR2 are SGHTA and FQGTGA. The CDR3 totals 16 residues. CDR3 bases: TGTGCCAGCAGTTCATATGGACTAGCGGGATCCGGCGGGCAGTTCTTC. Its translation is CASSSYGLAGSGGQFF.

V is TRBV6-5 and J is TRBJ2-3; D might be TRBD1 (6 bases). The V and J ends lost 8 bases and 6 bases respectively, with 15 bases between them. Per germline, CDR1 MNHEY and CDR2 SVGAGI. The CDR3 is made up of 13 amino acids. This chain's CDR3 is CASPLPGVDTQYF. CDR3 nucleotide sequence: TGTGCCAGCCCCCTACCAGGGGTTGATACGCAGTATTTT.

The gene calls are TRBV3-1 (or the pseudogene TRBV3-2) and TRBJ1-1; possibly TRBD1 for D (6 bases). This CDR3 contains 15 residues. Trimming took 0 bases from V and 5 from J, leaving 13 bases between them. Germline V lookup: CDR1 LGHDT, CDR2 YNNKEL (reference sequence). CDR3 loop: CASSQDTGRRTEAFF. The CDR3 nucleotides read TGTGCCAGCAGCCAAGATACAGGGCGAAGGACTGAAGCTTTCTTT.

CDR3: CASSTLRTGGLYEQYF. CDR3 nucleotide sequence: TGTGCCAGCAGTACCCTAAGGACAGGGGGACTCTACGAGCAGTACTTC. V usage is TRBV27 and J usage is TRBJ2-7; TRBD1 agrees at 10 bases. V was clipped by 5 bases and J by 3 bases; unmatched bases: 10. The CDR3 is 16 amino acids. CDR1 and CDR2 (germline): MNHEY, SMNVEV (reference sequence).

The J gene is TRBJ1-4, the V gene TRBV2; possibly TRBD1 for D (5 bases). Per germline, CDR1 SNHLY and CDR2 FYNNEI. V lost 8 bases, J lost 4 bases, and 14 bases lay in between. The CDR3 has 14 residues. The CDR3 loop reads CASEADRINEKLFF. In DNA form, the CDR3 reads TGTGCCAGCGAGGCCGACAGAATTAATGAAAAACTGTTTTTT.